This entry lists 15 T cell receptor beta chains sequenced from one sample in a study of T-cell reconstitution after alpha-beta-depleted transplantation in children. A library of TCRbeta sequences, prepared with unique molecular identifiers, was generated. TCRdb recomputed calls from the PCR reads with MiXCR, one row per CDR3 protein. The repertoire holds about 1,000,000 distinct CDR3 sequences, with roughly 29% as singletons. This specimen consisted of PBMCs, mostly from graft donor cells, obtained 360 days after TCRalphabeta/CD19-depleted stem cell transplant. These receptors originate from a boy under three years old who had a stem cell transplant for SCID, so the T cells may come from the graft donor.

J is TRBJ2-5 and V is TRBV5-5; 10 bases line up with TRBD1. The trim removed 4 bases at V and 2 bases at J, leaving 8 bases unmatched. Looked up from germline, CDR1 is SGHKS and CDR2 is YYEKEE (reference sequence). The CDR3 length is 16 residues. Here the CDR3 reads CASSSLDRGRQETQYF. CDR3 DNA sequence: TGTGCCAGCAGCAGCTTGGACAGGGGGAGGCAAGAGACCCAGTACTTC.

The sample holds many counts of this clonotype. CDR3: CASSLVLAGGPNTGELFF. DNA of the CDR3: TGTGCCAGCAGTTTAGTACTAGCGGGGGGCCCTAACACCGGGGAGCTGTTTTTT. The chain employs TRBV12-3 or TRBV12-4 and TRBJ2-2; TRBD2 matches 12 bases. The V and J ends lost 1 base and 2 bases, in that order; junction bases with no gene match: 5. The CDR3 is 18 amino acids.

This clonotype was detected many times. This chain joins TRBV9 and TRBJ2-1, with TRBD2 as a possible D gene (5 bases). Trimming took off 0 bases at V and 7 bases at J, with 11 bases between the two ends. Germline values: CDR1 SGDLS, CDR2 YYNGEE. The CDR3 contains 14 residues. The CDR3 reads CASSVEDPGNEQFF. In DNA form, the CDR3 reads TGTGCCAGCAGCGTAGAAGACCCGGGAAATGAGCAGTTCTTC.

This clonotype was counted between two and nine times. The rearrangement uses TRBV29-1 and TRBJ2-5; D unresolved. This CDR3 contains 13 residues. Germline V gene data show CDR1 as SQVTM and CDR2 as ANQGSEA. V was cut by 4 bases and J by 3 bases, with 12 bases left in between. The CDR3 DNA reads TGCAGCGTTGGATCCAGGCTCAAAGAGACCCAGTACTTC. This sequence encodes CSVGSRLKETQYF.

The V gene is TRBV4-1, the J gene TRBJ1-1; no firm D call. Germline lookup yields CDR1 MGHRA and CDR2 YSYEKL. This CDR3 comprises 15 residues. Trimming pared 2 bases from V and 1 base from J, leaving 11 bases between. CDR3 protein: CASSQRRWGNTEAFF. CDR3 DNA sequence: TGCGCCAGCAGCCAAAGAAGGTGGGGGAACACTGAAGCTTTCTTT.

The V gene is TRBV11-2, the J gene TRBJ2-3, with 7 nucleotides matching TRBD1. Losses at the gene ends were 5 bases for V and 0 bases for J; bases not matched to a gene: 5. The CDR3 is 15 residues long. Germline V CDR1 and CDR2: SGHAT, FQNNGV. CDR3 DNA sequence: TGTGCCAGCAGCCCGACAGGGCAAAGCACAGATACGCAGTATTTT. Its protein is CASSPTGQSTDTQYF.

This clonotype was observed a few times. The CDR3 sequence is CASTRLDGGKLFF. For the CDR3, the DNA is TGTGCCAGCACCCGACTTGATGGGGGAAAACTGTTTTTT. The chain employs TRBV12-3 or TRBV12-4 and TRBJ1-4; D possibly corresponds to TRBD1 (5 bases). The V gene lost 7 bases and the J gene lost 10 bases, with 16 bases spanning the gap. The CDR3 runs to 13 residues.

The rearrangement joins TRBV12-3 or TRBV12-4 to TRBJ2-7; 8 nucleotides agree with TRBD2. This CDR3 has 14 residues. With 3 bases clipped from V and 5 bases from J, the junction kept 6 bases outside the gene matches. The CDR3 DNA reads TGTGCCAGCAGTTTTTATGCAGCGGGGGACGAGCAGTACTTC. It encodes CASSFYAAGDEQYF.

This clonotype was found once. The chain employs TRBV5-6 and TRBJ2-1; D unresolved. From germline, CDR1 is SGHDT and CDR2 YYEEEE. The CDR3 runs to 12 residues. With 1 base removed from V and 6 bases from J, the gap between germline ends came to 5 bases. The CDR3 loop reads CASSLWPNEQFF. The CDR3, as DNA: TGTGCCAGCAGCTTGTGGCCCAATGAGCAGTTCTTC. The whole variable domain, remainder taken from reference TRBV5-6 and TRBJ2-1, is DAGVTQSPTHLIKTRGQQVTLRCSPKSGHDTVSWYQQALGQGPQFIFQYYEEEERQRGNFPDRFSGHQFPNYSSELNVNALLLGDSALYLCASSLWPNEQFFGPGTRLTVL.

This chain joins TRBV20-1 and TRBJ2-7, with unresolved D. Germline V gene data show CDR1 as DFQATT and CDR2 as SNEGSKA (reference sequence). The CDR3 length is 12 residues. V shed 6 bases and J shed 3 bases, with 12 bases lying between them. CDR3 in amino acids: CSAQPDRYEQYF. CDR3 coding DNA: TGCAGTGCCCAACCGGACCGCTACGAGCAGTACTTC.

The chain links TRBV4-1 to TRBJ1-2; weak D call: TRBD1 (5 bases). CDR1 MGHRA and CDR2 YSYEKL come from the germline V gene. The CDR3 spans 15 residues. Trimming left V 3 bases short and J 2 bases short, with 13 bases between. The CDR3 nucleotides are TGCGCCAGCAGCCAGGACACCAAAAGGAACTATGGCTACACCTTC. Translating gives CASSQDTKRNYGYTF.

In this sample, this clonotype turned up a few times. V gene TRBV5-1 combines with J gene TRBJ1-1, with 11 bases aligning to TRBD1. CDR1 and CDR2 (germline): SGHRS, YFSETQ. The V and J ends lost 8 bases and 5 bases, in that order; junction bases with no gene match: 14. CDR3 size: 16 residues. DNA of the CDR3: TGCGCCAGTTATAAGGGGGACAGGGGGAGTCGTACTGAAGCTTTCTTT. Its protein is CASYKGDRGSRTEAFF.

The gene calls are TRBV4-3 and TRBJ2-3; 9 nucleotides line up with TRBD2. This CDR3 spans 16 amino acids. The germline V gene encodes CDR1 LGHNA and CDR2 YSLEER. Trimming took 1 base from V and 7 from J; bases not matched to a gene: 9. CDR3 in amino acids: CASSQGGVLAGYTQYF. The CDR3 bases are TGCGCCAGCAGCCAAGGGGGTGTTCTAGCGGGGTATACGCAGTATTTT.

This clonotype was seen more than once but under ten times. The chain joins TRBV10-3 to TRBJ2-3, with D uncertain. The CDR3 totals 14 residues. Looked up from germline, CDR1 is ENHRY and CDR2 is SYGVKD. V gave up 7 bases and J gave up 0 bases, with 11 bases separating them. The CDR3 protein is CAIKPLYSTDTQYF. CDR3 in DNA: TGTGCCATCAAACCCCTTTATAGCACAGATACGCAGTATTTT.

The table lists this clonotype with a few counts. J is TRBJ1-1 and V is TRBV27; 7 positions agree with TRBD1. V shed 6 bases, J shed 0 bases, and the junction held 7 bases outside the gene matches. Per germline, CDR1 MNHEY and CDR2 SMNVEV (reference sequence). CDR3 size: 15 residues. The CDR3 region has the DNA TGTGCCAGCAGCCCCCAGGGGGGATTGAACACTGAAGCTTTCTTT. This sequence encodes CASSPQGGLNTEAFF.